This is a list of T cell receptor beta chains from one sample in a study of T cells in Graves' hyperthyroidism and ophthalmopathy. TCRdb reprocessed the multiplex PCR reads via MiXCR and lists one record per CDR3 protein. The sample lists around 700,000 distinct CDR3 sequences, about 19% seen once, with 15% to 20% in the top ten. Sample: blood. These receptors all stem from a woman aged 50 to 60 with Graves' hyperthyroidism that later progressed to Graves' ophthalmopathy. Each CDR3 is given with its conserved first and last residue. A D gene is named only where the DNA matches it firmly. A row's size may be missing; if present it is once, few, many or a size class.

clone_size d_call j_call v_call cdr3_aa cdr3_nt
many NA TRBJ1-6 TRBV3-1 CASSQDVGSPLHF TGTGCCAGCAGCCAAGACGTAGGGTCACCCCTCCACTTT
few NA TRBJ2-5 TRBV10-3 CAISEGSSSSQETQYF TGTGCCATCAGTGAGGGTTCCTCATCCAGCCAAGAGACCCAGTACTTC
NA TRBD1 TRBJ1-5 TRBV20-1 CSAYNPGQGVQPQHF TGCAGTGCTTATAATCCGGGACAGGGGGTCCAGCCCCAGCATTTT
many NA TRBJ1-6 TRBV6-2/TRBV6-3 CASSYLSEGNSPLHF TGTGCCAGCAGTTATTTGTCCGAAGGAAATTCACCCCTCCACTTT
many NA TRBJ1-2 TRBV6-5 CASSYLGVRGGYTF TGTGCCAGCAGTTACCTGGGGGTCCGGGGTGGCTACACCTTC
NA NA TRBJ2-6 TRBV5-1 CASSLWSGQGPDSGANVLTF TGCGCCAGCAGCTTGTGGAGTGGTCAGGGTCCCGACTCTGGGGCCAACGTCCTGACTTTC
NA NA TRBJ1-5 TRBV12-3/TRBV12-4 CASSLGSGPNQPQHF TGTGCCAGCAGTTTAGGGTCGGGCCCCAATCAGCCCCAGCATTTT
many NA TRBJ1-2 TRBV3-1 CASSPTVRYGYTF TGTGCCAGCAGCCCGACAGTCCGGTATGGCTACACCTTC
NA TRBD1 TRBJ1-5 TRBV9 CASSVEGTGGQPQHF TGTGCCAGCAGCGTAGAGGGGACAGGGGGCCAGCCCCAGCATTTT
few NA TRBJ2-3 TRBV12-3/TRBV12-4 CASSTGGLGTDTQYF TGTGCCAGCAGTACAGGCGGGTTGGGGACAGATACGCAGTATTTT
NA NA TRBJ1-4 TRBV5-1 CASRDRTDEKLFF TGCGCCAGCAGAGACCGGACGGATGAAAAACTGTTTTTT
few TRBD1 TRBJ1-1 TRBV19 CASSIGQGQVNAEAFF TGTGCCAGTAGTATAGGACAGGGGCAGGTTAACGCTGAAGCTTTCTTT
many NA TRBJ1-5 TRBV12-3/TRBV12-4 CASSLALGINQPQHF TGTGCCAGCAGTTTAGCGCTGGGCATTAATCAGCCCCAGCATTTT
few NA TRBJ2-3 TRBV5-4 CASSARNTDTQYF TGTGCCAGCAGCGCCAGAAATACAGATACGCAGTATTTT
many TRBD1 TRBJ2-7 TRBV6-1 CASSEGTGGPYEQYF TGTGCCAGCAGTGAAGGGACAGGGGGGCCCTACGAGCAGTACTTC
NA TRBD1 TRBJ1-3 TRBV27 CASSPWGGQLASGNTIYF TGTGCCAGCAGTCCCTGGGGGGGACAGCTGGCCTCTGGAAACACCATATATTTT
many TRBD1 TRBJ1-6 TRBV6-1 CASSGWDRRDSPLHF TGTGCCAGCAGTGGATGGGACAGGCGAGATTCACCCCTCCACTTT
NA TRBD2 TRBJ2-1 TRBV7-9 CASSLAGLVDYNEQFF TGTGCCAGCAGCTTAGCTGGACTAGTAGACTACAATGAGCAGTTCTTC
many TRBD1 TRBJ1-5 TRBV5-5 CASSFGQEGQPQHF TGTGCCAGCAGCTTTGGACAGGAGGGTCAGCCCCAGCATTTT
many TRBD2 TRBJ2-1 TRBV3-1 CASSYAGLVNEQFF TGTGCCAGCAGCTATGCAGGACTAGTCAATGAGCAGTTCTTC
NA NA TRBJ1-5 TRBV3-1 CASSQDLRNQPQHF TGTGCCAGCAGCCAAGATCTCAGGAATCAGCCCCAGCATTTT
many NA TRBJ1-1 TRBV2 CASKDKGTGNTEAFF TGTGCCAGCAAAGACAAGGGGACCGGGAACACTGAAGCTTTCTTT
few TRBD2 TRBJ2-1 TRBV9 CASSVGLATIEQFF TGTGCCAGCAGCGTAGGACTAGCGACAATTGAGCAGTTCTTC
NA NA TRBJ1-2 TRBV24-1 CATSGGQQSYGYTF TGTGCCACCAGTGGGGGTCAACAAAGCTATGGCTACACCTTC
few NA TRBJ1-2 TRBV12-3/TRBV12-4 CASSSSFGGYTF TGTGCCAGCAGTTCAAGTTTTGGTGGCTACACCTTC
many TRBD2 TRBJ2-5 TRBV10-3 CAISAGTSGGETQYF TGTGCCATCAGCGCCGGGACTAGCGGGGGAGAGACCCAGTACTTC
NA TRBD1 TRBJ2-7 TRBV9 CASSFAGTGGDEQYF TGTGCCAGCAGTTTCGCCGGGACAGGGGGCGACGAGCAGTACTTC
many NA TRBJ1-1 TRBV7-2 CASSLGASNTEAFF TGTGCCAGCAGCTTAGGGGCCTCAAACACTGAAGCTTTCTTT
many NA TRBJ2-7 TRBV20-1 CSASRAVEYEQYF TGCAGTGCTAGTCGGGCCGTGGAGTACGAGCAGTACTTC